The 28 T cell receptor beta chains below come from one sample, sequenced in a study of CD8+ T cells in alopecia areata. Treatment here: oral pan-JAK inhibitor, 5-10 mg twice daily. After isolation, RNA underwent reverse transcription to generate cDNA as the sequencing template. Sequencing was performed with immunoSEQ multiplex PCR; in TCRdb, only in-frame clones are kept and a portion is missing. Here the sample spans about 210,000 clones, roughly two fifths being singletons. Specimen: CD4+ T cells sorted from blood, collected at approximately week 30, from a patient treated with tofacitinib. The source of these receptors is a human donor with alopecia areata.

This clone was found once. The chain has TRBV6-6 and TRBJ1-2, with TRBD1 matching over 7 bases. CDR3 length: 16 residues. Germline CDR1 MNHNY, CDR2 SVGAGI (reference sequence). V dropped 2 bases and J dropped 0; count of bases not matched to a gene: 6. DNA of the CDR3: TGTGCCAGCAGTTACATCAGGGGGGAGGCTAACTATGGCTACACCTTC. Protein product: CASSYIRGEANYGYTF.

This clone was counted between two and nine times. The rearrangement joins TRBV30 to TRBJ2-7; either TRBD1 or TRBD2 may fit D (5 bases each). The V and J ends lost 5 bases and 5 bases respectively, with 16 bases between them. The CDR3 is 13 amino acids. Germline loops: CDR1 GTSNPN, CDR2 SVGIG (reference sequence). The CDR3 bases are TGTGCCTGGGAGGGGAGTTTCAACCACGAGCAGTACTTC. Translation: CAWEGSFNHEQYF. The full variable domain, rest sourced from reference TRBV30 and TRBJ2-7, is SQTIHQWPATLVQPVGSPLSLECTVEGTSNPNLYWYRQAAGRGLQLLFYSVGIGQISSEVPQNLSASRPQDRQFILSSKKLLLSDSGFYLCAWEGSFNHEQYFGPGTRLTVT.

This chain uses TRBV30 with TRBJ2-7; D is unresolved. CDR3 length: 11 amino acids. Germline V gene data show CDR1 as GTSNPN and CDR2 as SVGIG (reference sequence). The germline V and J ends were trimmed by 5 bases and 8 bases, with 13 bases remaining between them. CDR3 region: CAWVNRAQQYF. Written as DNA, the CDR3 is TGTGCCTGGGTCAACCGGGCCCAGCAGTACTTC.

This chain joins TRBV5-1 and TRBJ1-2; unclear D gene. From germline, CDR1 is SGHRS and CDR2 YFSETQ. V gave up 4 bases and J gave up 0 bases, with 13 bases separating them. The CDR3 extends over 15 amino acids. The CDR3 nucleotides read TGCGCCAGCAGCCCCACCCCGGGCGCTAACTATGGCTACACCTTC. Its protein product is CASSPTPGANYGYTF.

This clone was found a few times. The chain combines TRBV7-9 with TRBJ2-5; 7 bases are shared with TRBD1. Germline V CDR1 and CDR2: SEHNR, FQNEAQ (reference sequence). The CDR3 has 14 residues. Losses at the gene ends were 5 bases for V and 5 bases for J; bases not matched to a gene: 8. In nucleotides, the CDR3 is TGTGCCAGCAGCCGGGACAGTGGTGGGGAGACCCAGTACTTC. The encoded protein is CASSRDSGGETQYF.

The genes are TRBV29-1 and TRBJ2-5; 7 bases fit TRBD1. The junction had 3 bases not matched to a gene; V was cut back by 5 bases and J by 3 bases. This CDR3 has 12 residues. Germline CDR1 is SQVTM and CDR2 is ANQGSEA. The CDR3 bases are TGCAGCGTTCGACAGGGAGAAGAGACCCAGTACTTC. This codes for CSVRQGEETQYF. Supplemented by reference TRBV29-1 and TRBJ2-5, the full variable domain reads SAVISQKPSRDICQRGTSLTIQCQVDSQVTMMFWYRQQPGQSLTLIATANQGSEATYESGFVIDKFPISRPNLTFSTLTVSNMSPEDSSIYLCSVRQGEETQYFGPGTRLLVL.

The gene calls are TRBV5-1 and TRBJ2-2; D is ambiguous. Germline CDR1 SGHRS, CDR2 YFSETQ. The length of the CDR3 is 18 residues. V was cut by 1 base and J by 4 bases, with 20 bases left in between. The CDR3 loop reads CASSLRTPRLSITGELFF. DNA of the CDR3: TGCGCCAGCAGCTTGCGTACTCCACGGCTTTCGATCACCGGGGAGCTGTTTTTT.

The chain links TRBV7-9 to TRBJ1-2; no firm D call. The CDR3 runs to 13 residues. CDR1 SEHNR and CDR2 FQNEAQ come from the germline V gene (reference sequence). V dropped 1 base and J dropped 3 bases, with 6 bases sitting between them. The CDR3 sequence: CASSLVEHYGYTF. As DNA, the CDR3 is TGTGCCAGCAGCTTAGTAGAACACTATGGCTACACCTTC.

This clone was observed a handful of times. The V call is TRBV7-9, the J call TRBJ1-5, with unresolved D. Germline-derived CDR1 and CDR2 are SEHNR and FQNEAQ (reference sequence). This CDR3 comprises 15 residues. V was clipped by 5 bases and J by 0 bases, with 11 bases between them. The DNA for the CDR3 is TGTGCCAGCAGCCCCCAGTCGGGTAGCAATCAGCCCCAGCATTTT. This translates into CASSPQSGSNQPQHF.

This clone has just a few counts. The rearrangement links TRBV19 to TRBJ1-1, with D possibly being TRBD1 (5 bases). Trimming removed 3 bases from V and 4 bases from J, with 12 bases in between. Germline V lookup: CDR1 LNHDA, CDR2 SQIVND (reference sequence). The CDR3 totals 14 residues. The CDR3 DNA reads as TGTGCCAGTAGTATCCCTGGGGGGGGCACTGAAGCTTTCTTT. This gives the protein CASSIPGGGTEAFF. Full variable domain (remainder filled in from reference TRBV19 and TRBJ1-1): DGGITQSPKYLFRKEGQNVTLSCEQNLNHDAMYWYRQDPGQGLRLIYYSQIVNDFQKGDIAEGYSVSREKKESFPLTVTSAQKNPTAFYLCASSIPGGGTEAFFGQGTRLTVV.

The V and J genes are TRBV11-2 and TRBJ1-1, with TRBD1 matching 8 bases. V lost 4 bases and J lost 3; bases outside the gene matches: 10. CDR3 size: 16 residues. Germline CDR1 and CDR2: SGHAT and FQNNGV. The CDR3 nucleotides read TGTGCCAGCAGCTCCCTAGGGGACAGGTTCTACACTGAAGCTTTCTTT. Its translation is CASSSLGDRFYTEAFF. Complete variable domain (other parts from reference TRBV11-2 and TRBJ1-1): EAGVAQSPRYKIIEKRQSVAFWCNPISGHATLYWYQQILGQGPKLLIQFQNNGVVDDSQLPKDRFSAERLKGVDSTLKIQPAKLEDSAVYLCASSSLGDRFYTEAFFGQGTRLTVV.

This clone was recorded once. The rearrangement links TRBV6-6 to TRBJ1-2, with unresolved D. Deletions cut 7 bases from V and 7 bases from J, with 16 bases between. The CDR3 runs to 13 residues. The germline gives CDR1 MNHNY, CDR2 SVGAGI (reference sequence). DNA of the CDR3: TGTGCCAGCACCAACCAGGAGGGAGGTGGCTACACCTTC. This translates into CASTNQEGGGYTF.

The chain combines TRBV11-2 with TRBJ1-2, with D possibly matching TRBD1 (5 bases). V was clipped by 0 bases and J by 8 bases, with 10 bases between them. From germline, CDR1 is SGHAT and CDR2 FQNNGV. The CDR3 runs to 13 residues. The CDR3 nucleotides read TGTGCCAGCAGCTTAGACAGGGAGAGAGGCTACACCTTC. Translated, it gives CASSLDRERGYTF.

The CDR3: CASSSAGTGIYEQYF. In DNA, the CDR3 is TGTGCCAGCAGCTCTGCGGGGACAGGGATATACGAGCAGTACTTC. The J gene is TRBJ2-7, the V gene TRBV6-5, with 9 bases fitting TRBD1. The CDR3 is 15 residues long. The trim removed 6 bases at V and 4 bases at J, leaving 10 bases unmatched. Germline CDR1 and CDR2: MNHEY and SVGAGI.

The table lists this clone with a few counts. This chain joins TRBV2 and TRBJ1-2; TRBD1 is a possible D gene (6 bases). The CDR3 contains 13 residues. Germline values: CDR1 SNHLY, CDR2 FYNNEI. V was pared by 8 bases and J by 8 bases, with 18 bases between. The CDR3 bases are TGTGCCAGCCACAGGGTGGGGAGGGTAGGCTACACCTTC. Amino acids: CASHRVGRVGYTF.

The chain combines TRBV29-1 with TRBJ2-1, with 7 bases lining up with TRBD2. V trimming: 5 bases; J trimming: 5 bases; junction bases outside the gene matches: 6. From germline, CDR1 is SQVTM and CDR2 ANQGSEA. The CDR3 totals 13 residues. DNA of the CDR3: TGCAGCGTTCTAGCGGCCAGGGACAATGAGCAGTTCTTC. This sequence encodes CSVLAARDNEQFF.

In its sample, this clone was seen a few times. The rearrangement uses TRBV11-2 and TRBJ2-3, with TRBD2 identical over 7 bases. CDR3 length: 16 residues. The J segment lost 0 bases and the V segment lost 5 bases, leaving 8 bases of the junction unmatched. Germline CDR1 is SGHAT and CDR2 is FQNNGV. The CDR3 DNA is TGTGCCAGCAGCCCCCCGGGGGGATCTAGCACAGATACGCAGTATTTT. Its protein product is CASSPPGGSSTDTQYF.

J is TRBJ1-1 and V is TRBV5-1; the D gene is possibly TRBD1 (5 bases). The V and J ends lost 4 bases and 4 bases respectively, with 23 bases between them. The germline V gene has CDR1 SGHRS and CDR2 YFSETQ. The CDR3 is 17 residues long. The CDR3 sequence: CASSGPPGRARVTEAFF. In DNA form, the CDR3 reads TGCGCCAGCAGCGGGCCCCCGGGCAGGGCGAGAGTCACTGAAGCTTTCTTT.

The chain links TRBV7-8 to TRBJ2-1, with 12 bases identical to TRBD2. CDR3 length: 16 amino acids. CDR1 is SGHVS and CDR2 is FQNEAQ in the germline V gene. Trimming removed 4 bases from V and 9 bases from J; junction bases left unmatched: 10. The CDR3 reads CASSSDRTSGIGEQFF. The CDR3 coding sequence is TGTGCCAGCAGCTCAGATCGGACTAGCGGGATTGGTGAGCAGTTCTTC.

The J gene is TRBJ2-1, the V gene TRBV15; the D is unclear. CDR3 length: 15 amino acids. Per the germline V gene, CDR1 is LNHNV and CDR2 is YYDKDF (reference sequence). V lost 2 bases, J lost 0 bases, and 8 bases lay in between. Written as DNA, the CDR3 is TGTGCCACCAGCAGACGAACCGTCTCCTACAATGAGCAGTTCTTC. This sequence encodes CATSRRTVSYNEQFF. The entire variable domain, with the rest obtained from reference TRBV15 and TRBJ2-1, is as follows: DAMVIQNPRYQVTQFGKPVTLSCSQTLNHNVMYWYQQKSSQAPKLLFHYYDKDFNNEADTPDNFQSRRPNTSFCFLDIRSPGLGDTAMYLCATSRRTVSYNEQFFGPGTRLTVL.

This clone was counted only a few times. V and J are TRBV11-2 and TRBJ2-5; D gene ambiguous. The CDR3 is 14 residues long. Trimming took 5 bases from V and 1 from J, leaving 11 bases between them. Germline assignment: CDR1 SGHAT and CDR2 FQNNGV. The CDR3 loop is CASSQIGIQETQYF. Here the CDR3 DNA reads TGTGCCAGCAGCCAAATAGGGATCCAAGAGACCCAGTACTTC.

The rearrangement links TRBV5-1 to TRBJ2-5; 8 bases align to TRBD1. Unmatched junction bases numbered 7, after V lost 4 bases and J lost 5 bases. Germline V gene lookup returns CDR1 SGHRS and CDR2 YFSETQ. This CDR3 contains 14 residues. The CDR3 region is CASSTGQGMETQYF. CDR3 DNA: TGCGCCAGCAGCACCGGACAGGGAATGGAGACCCAGTACTTC.

This clone appeared a few times. This sequence joins TRBV30 and TRBJ1-5, with D possibly matching TRBD1 (5 bases). CDR1 and CDR2 from the germline V gene are GTSNPN and SVGIG (reference sequence). The CDR3 sequence is 13 residues long. V was shortened by 4 bases and J by 9 bases, with 16 bases between the two germline ends. The CDR3 spells CAWTVKGSSPQHF. CDR3 sequence (DNA): TGTGCCTGGACGGTCAAGGGGAGCTCGCCCCAGCATTTT.

The rearrangement links TRBV7-2 to TRBJ2-7; 11 nucleotides line up with TRBD2. The CDR3 totals 15 residues. Germline CDR1 is SGHTA and CDR2 is FQGNSA. Trimming removed 2 bases from V and 4 bases from J; junction bases left unmatched: 4. This CDR3 is CASSLTSGGSYEQYF. As DNA, the CDR3 is TGTGCCAGCAGCTTAACTAGCGGGGGATCTTACGAGCAGTACTTC. Using reference TRBV7-2 and TRBJ2-7 for the parts outside the CDR3, the full variable domain is GAGVSQSPSNKVTEKGKDVELRCDPISGHTALYWYRQSLGQGLEFLIYFQGNSAPDKSGLPSDRFSAERTGGSVSTLTIQRTQQEDSAVYLCASSLTSGGSYEQYFGPGTRLTVT.

This chain connects TRBV9 to TRBJ1-3, with D unclear. The CDR3 length is 15 residues. The V gene lost 0 bases and the J gene lost 0 bases, with 7 bases spanning the gap. From germline, CDR1 is SGDLS and CDR2 YYNGEE. In DNA, the CDR3 is TGTGCCAGCAGCGTAGACATCGTCTCTGGAAACACCATATATTTT. It encodes CASSVDIVSGNTIYF.

CDR3 sequence: CASSPRRWVLYGYTF. The CDR3 DNA sequence: TGTGCCAGCAGCCCTCGGCGGTGGGTCCTCTATGGCTACACCTTC. V usage is TRBV14 and J usage is TRBJ1-2; no firm D call. Looked up from germline, CDR1 is SGHDN and CDR2 is FVKESK. The CDR3 sequence is 15 residues long. Trimming took 4 bases from V and 4 from J, leaving 16 bases between them.

This clone occurred a few times. This chain links TRBV19 with TRBJ1-1; D gene ambiguous. This CDR3 spans 14 amino acids. The V gene's germline CDR1 is LNHDA and CDR2 SQIVND (reference sequence). Trimming pared 7 bases from V and 1 base from J, leaving 13 bases between. CDR3 coding DNA: TGTGCCAGTACCGAAGTGGGCCGGAACACTGAAGCTTTCTTT. Translating it yields CASTEVGRNTEAFF.

V is TRBV2 and J is TRBJ2-3, with 8 nucleotides matching TRBD1. V lost 8 bases, J lost 6 bases, and 10 bases stayed unmatched. This CDR3 has 14 amino acids. CDR1 is SNHLY, CDR2 FYNNEI, per germline. The CDR3 sequence: CASGRDRGGDTQYF. The CDR3 coding sequence is TGTGCCAGCGGACGAGACAGGGGTGGGGATACGCAGTATTTT.